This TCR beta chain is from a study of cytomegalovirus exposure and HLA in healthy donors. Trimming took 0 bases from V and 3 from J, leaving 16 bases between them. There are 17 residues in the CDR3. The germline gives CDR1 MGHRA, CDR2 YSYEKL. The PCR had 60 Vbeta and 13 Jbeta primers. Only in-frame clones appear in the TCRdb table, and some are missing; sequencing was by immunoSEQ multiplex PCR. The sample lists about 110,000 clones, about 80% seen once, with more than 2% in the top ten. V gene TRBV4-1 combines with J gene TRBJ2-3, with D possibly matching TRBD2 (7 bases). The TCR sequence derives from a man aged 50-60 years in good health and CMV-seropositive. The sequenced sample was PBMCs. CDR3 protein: CASSQDRGGGPTDTQYF. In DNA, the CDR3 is TGCGCCAGCAGCCAAGATAGAGGGGGAGGGCCGACAGATACGCAGTATTTT.